A selection of T cell receptor beta chains follows, all from one sample in a study of vaccination and CD4 T cells after COVID-19. TCRdb independently ran MiXCR on the PCR reads; one entry per CDR3 protein. In the table there are some 11,000 distinct CDR3 sequences, under 55% of which are singletons. The antigens of these receptors remain unknown. The specimen sequenced was CD4+ T cells from blood, cultured in vitro. Receptors were obtained from a human donor who had recovered from COVID-19. Each CDR3 is given with its conserved first and last residue. D genes are given only for firm matches. Clone size is stated in some rows and not others, as once, few, many or a class when expanded.

v_call: TRBV28; clone_size: .; d_call: TRBD1; j_call: TRBJ2-3; cdr3_aa: CAIGQGATDTQYF; cdr3_nt: TGTGCCATTGGACAGGGGGCAACAGATACGCAGTATTTT
v_call: TRBV20-1; clone_size: .; d_call: .; j_call: TRBJ2-7; cdr3_aa: CSARLPVSYEQYF; cdr3_nt: TGCAGTGCCCGACTACCCGTCTCCTACGAGCAGTACTTC
v_call: TRBV5-6; clone_size: .; d_call: TRBD1; j_call: TRBJ1-1; cdr3_aa: CASSRYDRDTEAFF; cdr3_nt: TGTGCCAGCAGCCGTTACGACAGGGACACTGAAGCTTTCTTT
v_call: TRBV7-7; clone_size: .; d_call: .; j_call: TRBJ2-3; cdr3_aa: CASSLAGSDTQYF; cdr3_nt: TGTGCTAGCAGCTTAGCAGGCTCAGATACGCAGTATTTT
v_call: TRBV30; clone_size: .; d_call: TRBD2; j_call: TRBJ2-3; cdr3_aa: CAWSGSSGSTDTQYF; cdr3_nt: TGTGCCTGGAGTGGTTCTAGCGGAAGCACAGATACGCAGTATTTT
v_call: TRBV20-1; clone_size: .; d_call: TRBD2; j_call: TRBJ2-7; cdr3_aa: CSAREGGLAVKQYF; cdr3_nt: TGCAGTGCTAGAGAAGGCGGACTAGCTGTGAAGCAGTACTTC
v_call: TRBV7-9; clone_size: .; d_call: .; j_call: TRBJ2-1; cdr3_aa: CARRGDHNEQFF; cdr3_nt: TGTGCCAGGAGGGGGGACCACAATGAGCAGTTCTTC
v_call: TRBV2; clone_size: few; d_call: .; j_call: TRBJ2-7; cdr3_aa: CASSVLFFYEQYF; cdr3_nt: TGTGCCAGCAGTGTTCTGTTTTTCTACGAGCAGTACTTC
v_call: TRBV6-2/TRBV6-3; clone_size: .; d_call: TRBD2; j_call: TRBJ2-1; cdr3_aa: CASSLGGEYNEQFF; cdr3_nt: TGTGCCAGCAGTCTGGGGGGGGAGTACAATGAGCAGTTCTTC
v_call: TRBV6-1; clone_size: .; d_call: .; j_call: TRBJ1-5; cdr3_aa: CASSALLKGRNQPQHF; cdr3_nt: TGTGCCAGCAGTGCCCTTTTGAAGGGGAGAAATCAGCCCCAGCATTTT
v_call: TRBV14; clone_size: .; d_call: .; j_call: TRBJ1-1; cdr3_aa: CASSPRTGLNTEAFF; cdr3_nt: TGTGCCAGCAGTCCAAGAACAGGGCTAAACACTGAAGCTTTCTTT
v_call: TRBV12-5; clone_size: few; d_call: TRBD1; j_call: TRBJ2-5; cdr3_aa: CATAPGQGVETQYF; cdr3_nt: TGTGCTACTGCGCCGGGACAGGGGGTGGAGACCCAGTACTTC
v_call: TRBV10-3; clone_size: .; d_call: TRBD2; j_call: TRBJ2-2; cdr3_aa: CATGNSGSGPGELFF; cdr3_nt: TGTGCCACCGGAAATAGCGGGAGCGGCCCCGGGGAGCTGTTTTTT
v_call: TRBV27; clone_size: .; d_call: TRBD2; j_call: TRBJ2-3; cdr3_aa: CASRHRFGTSGSTDTQYF; cdr3_nt: TGTGCCAGCCGTCACAGGTTTGGGACTAGCGGGAGCACAGATACGCAGTATTTT
v_call: TRBV5-6; clone_size: few; d_call: TRBD1; j_call: TRBJ2-7; cdr3_aa: CASSFDRASGEQYF; cdr3_nt: TGTGCCAGCAGCTTCGACAGGGCGTCGGGCGAGCAGTACTTC
v_call: TRBV6-2/TRBV6-3; clone_size: .; d_call: .; j_call: TRBJ2-5; cdr3_aa: CASSDSETQYF; cdr3_nt: TGTGCCAGCAGTGACTCCGAGACCCAGTACTTC
v_call: TRBV18; clone_size: .; d_call: .; j_call: TRBJ1-1; cdr3_aa: CASSPVQNYGDTEAFF; cdr3_nt: TGTGCCAGCTCACCCGTACAGAACTACGGGGACACTGAAGCTTTCTTT
v_call: TRBV20-1; clone_size: .; d_call: TRBD2; j_call: TRBJ2-7; cdr3_aa: CSAKRGTTEQYF; cdr3_nt: TGCAGTGCTAAACGCGGGACTACCGAGCAGTACTTC
v_call: TRBV24-1; clone_size: few; d_call: .; j_call: TRBJ1-2; cdr3_aa: CATSKDINYGYTF; cdr3_nt: TGTGCCACCAGTAAGGACATTAACTATGGCTACACCTTC
v_call: TRBV24-1; clone_size: few; d_call: .; j_call: TRBJ2-5; cdr3_aa: CATSDLSSGLVRETQYF; cdr3_nt: TGTGCCACCAGTGATTTGAGTAGCGGACTCGTTCGGGAGACCCAGTACTTC
v_call: TRBV18; clone_size: few; d_call: .; j_call: TRBJ1-2; cdr3_aa: CASSPGGQTNYGYTF; cdr3_nt: TGTGCCAGCTCACCGGGAGGACAGACTAACTATGGCTACACCTTC
v_call: TRBV7-9; clone_size: .; d_call: TRBD1; j_call: TRBJ1-3; cdr3_aa: CASSLVEGGFGNTIYF; cdr3_nt: TGTGCCAGCAGCTTAGTTGAAGGGGGCTTCGGAAACACCATATATTTT
v_call: TRBV5-1; clone_size: .; d_call: TRBD1; j_call: TRBJ1-2; cdr3_aa: CASSSDRAINYGYTF; cdr3_nt: TGCGCCAGCAGCTCCGACAGGGCTATCAACTATGGCTACACCTTC
v_call: TRBV12-3/TRBV12-4; clone_size: once; d_call: TRBD2; j_call: TRBJ2-7; cdr3_aa: CASSSSGRSYEQYF; cdr3_nt: TGTGCCAGCAGCTCTAGCGGGAGGTCCTACGAGCAGTACTTC
v_call: TRBV12-3/TRBV12-4; clone_size: few; d_call: .; j_call: TRBJ2-7; cdr3_aa: CASSSHREQYF; cdr3_nt: TGTGCCAGCAGTTCTCATAGGGAGCAGTACTTC
v_call: TRBV30; clone_size: .; d_call: .; j_call: TRBJ2-3; cdr3_aa: CAWSTQRLGTQYF; cdr3_nt: TGTGCCTGGAGTACTCAGCGGCTAGGTACGCAGTATTTT
v_call: TRBV2; clone_size: few; d_call: .; j_call: TRBJ1-2; cdr3_aa: CASRVIQGYGYTF; cdr3_nt: TGTGCCAGCAGAGTAATTCAGGGGTATGGCTACACCTTC
v_call: TRBV6-1; clone_size: .; d_call: TRBD2; j_call: TRBJ2-1; cdr3_aa: CASSAREGDEQFF; cdr3_nt: TGTGCTAGCAGTGCGCGGGAGGGAGATGAGCAGTTCTTC
v_call: TRBV20-1; clone_size: large; d_call: .; j_call: TRBJ2-3; cdr3_aa: CSASDRDLASTDTQYF; cdr3_nt: TGCAGTGCTAGTGACCGGGACCTTGCTAGCACAGATACGCAGTATTTT
v_call: TRBV2; clone_size: few; d_call: .; j_call: TRBJ2-3; cdr3_aa: CASRSDTQYF; cdr3_nt: TGTGCCAGCAGATCAGATACGCAGTATTTT
v_call: TRBV12-3/TRBV12-4; clone_size: .; d_call: .; j_call: TRBJ1-5; cdr3_aa: CASTKYNGNQPQHF; cdr3_nt: TGTGCCAGCACCAAGTATAACGGCAATCAGCCCCAGCATTTT
v_call: TRBV5-6; clone_size: .; d_call: .; j_call: TRBJ1-5; cdr3_aa: CASSFGGWGNGKPQHF; cdr3_nt: TGTGCCAGCAGCTTTGGGGGTTGGGGGAATGGCAAGCCCCAGCATTTT
v_call: TRBV20-1; clone_size: few; d_call: TRBD2; j_call: TRBJ2-3; cdr3_aa: CSASRGLAGGISTDTQYF; cdr3_nt: TGCAGTGCCTCCAGAGGACTAGCGGGAGGGATTAGCACAGATACGCAGTATTTT
v_call: TRBV7-2; clone_size: .; d_call: .; j_call: TRBJ2-1; cdr3_aa: CASSLKYGDNEQFF; cdr3_nt: TGTGCCAGCAGCTTAAAGTACGGGGACAATGAGCAGTTCTTC
v_call: TRBV2; clone_size: few; d_call: .; j_call: TRBJ1-1; cdr3_aa: CASILELNTEAFF; cdr3_nt: .
v_call: TRBV6-5; clone_size: few; d_call: .; j_call: TRBJ1-5; cdr3_aa: CASSSPGRINQPQHF; cdr3_nt: TGTGCCAGCAGTTCACCGGGCCGCATTAATCAGCCCCAGCATTTT
v_call: TRBV2; clone_size: once; d_call: .; j_call: TRBJ2-2; cdr3_aa: CASTPAGPLDTGELFF; cdr3_nt: TGTGCCAGCACCCCGGCGGGCCCTTTAGACACCGGGGAGCTGTTTTTT
v_call: TRBV20-1; clone_size: few; d_call: TRBD2; j_call: TRBJ2-1; cdr3_aa: CSARATSGGYNEQFF; cdr3_nt: TGCAGTGCTAGAGCGACTAGCGGGGGCTACAATGAGCAGTTCTTC
v_call: TRBV6-2/TRBV6-3; clone_size: few; d_call: .; j_call: TRBJ2-2; cdr3_aa: CASSRVPGFANTGELFF; cdr3_nt: TGTGCCAGCAGCCGCGTCCCAGGGTTCGCGAACACCGGGGAGCTGTTTTTT
v_call: TRBV6-2/TRBV6-3; clone_size: .; d_call: .; j_call: TRBJ2-2; cdr3_aa: CASRQEIPALYTGELFF; cdr3_nt: TGTGCCAGCAGACAAGAAATTCCGGCACTTTACACCGGGGAGCTGTTTTTT
v_call: TRBV20-1; clone_size: .; d_call: .; j_call: TRBJ2-7; cdr3_aa: CSARETGTPTYEQYF; cdr3_nt: TGCAGTGCTAGGGAAACCGGGACTCCTACCTACGAGCAGTACTTC
v_call: TRBV2; clone_size: few; d_call: .; j_call: TRBJ2-2; cdr3_aa: CASSDVGVTGELFF; cdr3_nt: TGTGCCAGCAGTGATGTAGGGGTTACCGGGGAGCTGTTTTTT
v_call: TRBV20-1; clone_size: .; d_call: TRBD1; j_call: TRBJ2-7; cdr3_aa: CSARWTGTSCEQYF; cdr3_nt: TGCAGTGCTAGATGGACAGGGACATCCTGCGAGCAGTACTTC
v_call: TRBV6-5; clone_size: .; d_call: .; j_call: TRBJ2-3; cdr3_aa: CASSSELTTDTQYF; cdr3_nt: TGTGCCAGCAGTTCCGAGCTGACAACAGATACGCAGTATTTT
v_call: TRBV11-3; clone_size: .; d_call: TRBD2; j_call: TRBJ2-1; cdr3_aa: CASSLLGLAGGSEQFF; cdr3_nt: TGTGCCAGCAGCTTATTGGGACTAGCGGGAGGTAGTGAGCAGTTCTTC